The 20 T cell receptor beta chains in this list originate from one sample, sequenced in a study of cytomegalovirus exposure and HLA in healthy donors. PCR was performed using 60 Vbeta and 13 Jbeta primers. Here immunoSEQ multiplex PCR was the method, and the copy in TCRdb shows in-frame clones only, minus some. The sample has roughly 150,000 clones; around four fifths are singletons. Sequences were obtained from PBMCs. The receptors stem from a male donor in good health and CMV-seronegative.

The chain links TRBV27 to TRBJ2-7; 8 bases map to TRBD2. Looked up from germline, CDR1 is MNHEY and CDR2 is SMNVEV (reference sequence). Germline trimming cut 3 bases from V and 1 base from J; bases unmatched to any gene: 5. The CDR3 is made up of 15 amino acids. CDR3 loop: CASSFTGGLSYEQYF. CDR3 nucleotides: TGTGCCAGCAGTTTTACGGGGGGGCTTTCCTACGAGCAGTACTTC.

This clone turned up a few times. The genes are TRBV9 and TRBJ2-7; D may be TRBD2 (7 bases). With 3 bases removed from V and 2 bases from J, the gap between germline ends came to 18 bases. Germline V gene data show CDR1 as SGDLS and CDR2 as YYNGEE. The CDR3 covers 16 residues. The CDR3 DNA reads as TGTGCCAGCAGCGAACGCCCCGAGGGGGGGACCTACGAGCAGTACTTC. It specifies CASSERPEGGTYEQYF.

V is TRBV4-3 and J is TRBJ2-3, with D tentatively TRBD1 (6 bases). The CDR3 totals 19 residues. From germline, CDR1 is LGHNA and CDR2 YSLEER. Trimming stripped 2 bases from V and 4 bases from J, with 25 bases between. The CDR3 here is CASSQTQTKQGLGPDTQYF. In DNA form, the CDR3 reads TGCGCCAGCAGCCAAACTCAAACCAAACAGGGTCTAGGCCCAGATACGCAGTATTTT.

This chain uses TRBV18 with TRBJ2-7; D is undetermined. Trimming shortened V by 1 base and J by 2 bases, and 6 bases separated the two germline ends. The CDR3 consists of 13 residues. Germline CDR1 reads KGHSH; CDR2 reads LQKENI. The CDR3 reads CASSPLSAYEQYF. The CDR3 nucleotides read TGTGCCAGCTCACCACTGTCCGCCTACGAGCAGTACTTC.

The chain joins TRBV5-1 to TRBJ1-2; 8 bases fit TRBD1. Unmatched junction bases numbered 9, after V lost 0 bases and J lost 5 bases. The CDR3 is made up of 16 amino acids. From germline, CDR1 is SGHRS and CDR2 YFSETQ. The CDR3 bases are TGCGCCAGCAGCTTGGATCCAGGGGGCTCGGGATATGGCTACACCTTC. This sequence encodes CASSLDPGGSGYGYTF.

CDR3 sequence: CASSFYLYSGIDEQFF. CDR3 sequence (DNA): TGTGCCAGCAGCTTTTACCTGTATAGCGGGATTGATGAGCAGTTCTTC. The rearrangement links TRBV13 to TRBJ2-1; 8 nucleotides agree with TRBD2. V lost 3 bases, J lost 8 bases, and 12 bases stayed unmatched. This CDR3 is built from 16 residues. CDR1 PRHDT and CDR2 FYEKMQ come from the germline V gene (reference sequence). Full variable domain (missing parts from reference TRBV13 and TRBJ2-1): AAGVIQSPRHLIKEKRETATLKCYPIPRHDTVYWYQQGPGQDPQFLISFYEKMQSDKGSIPDRFSAQQFSDYHSELNMSSLELGDSALYFCASSFYLYSGIDEQFFGPGTRLTVL.

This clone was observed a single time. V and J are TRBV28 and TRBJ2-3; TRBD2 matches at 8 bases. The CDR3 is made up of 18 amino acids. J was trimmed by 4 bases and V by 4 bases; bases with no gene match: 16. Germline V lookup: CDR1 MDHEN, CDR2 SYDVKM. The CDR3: CASSSWSGGAGEADTQYF. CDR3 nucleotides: TGTGCCAGCAGTTCTTGGAGTGGCGGAGCGGGAGAGGCAGATACGCAGTATTTT.

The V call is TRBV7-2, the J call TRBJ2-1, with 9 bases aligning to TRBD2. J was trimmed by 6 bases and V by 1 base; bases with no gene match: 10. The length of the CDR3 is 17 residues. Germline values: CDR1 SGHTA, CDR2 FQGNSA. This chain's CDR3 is CASSLVGGGRAGNEQFF. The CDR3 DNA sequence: TGTGCCAGCAGCTTAGTGGGTGGCGGGAGGGCTGGCAATGAGCAGTTCTTC.

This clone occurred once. The CDR3 DNA is TGTGCCAGCAGCCAGACTAGCGGGAGGGTTTTTGTTGAGCAGTTCTTC. It specifies CASSQTSGRVFVEQFF. V is TRBV11-2 and J is TRBJ2-1; 14 positions match TRBD2. The germline gives CDR1 SGHAT, CDR2 FQNNGV. The CDR3 length is 16 residues. With 5 bases clipped from V and 9 bases from J, the junction kept 9 bases outside the gene matches.

The chain's CDR3 is CASSLGASGGFYEQYF. The CDR3 region has the DNA TGTGCCAGCAGCTTAGGGGCTAGCGGGGGATTCTACGAGCAGTACTTC. This chain links TRBV7-8 with TRBJ2-7; 10 nucleotides match TRBD2. J was trimmed by 3 bases and V by 1 base; bases with no gene match: 6. The CDR3 is 16 residues long. Germline V gene lookup returns CDR1 SGHVS and CDR2 FQNEAQ.

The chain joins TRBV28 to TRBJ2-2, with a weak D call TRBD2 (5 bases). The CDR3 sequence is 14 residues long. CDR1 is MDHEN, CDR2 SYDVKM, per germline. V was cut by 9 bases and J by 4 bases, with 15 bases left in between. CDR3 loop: CASRTVSGTGELFF. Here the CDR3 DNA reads TGTGCCAGTAGGACGGTCAGCGGCACCGGGGAGCTGTTTTTT. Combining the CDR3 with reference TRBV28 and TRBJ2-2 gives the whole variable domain DVKVTQSSRYLVKRTGEKVFLECVQDMDHENMFWYRQDPGLGLRLIYFSYDVKMKEKGDIPEGYSVSREKKERFSLILESASTNQTSMYLCASRTVSGTGELFFGEGSRLTVL.

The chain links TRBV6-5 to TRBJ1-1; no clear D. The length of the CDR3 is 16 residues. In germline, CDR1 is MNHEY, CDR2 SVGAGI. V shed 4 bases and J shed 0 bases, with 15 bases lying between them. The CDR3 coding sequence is TGTGCCAGCAGTTTAAGACCGGGAACCCTGAACACTGAAGCTTTCTTT. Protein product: CASSLRPGTLNTEAFF.

This chain's CDR3 is CASSLAPGQGAHEQYF. In DNA form, the CDR3 reads TGCGCCAGCAGCTTGGCTCCGGGACAGGGGGCGCACGAGCAGTACTTC. V usage is TRBV5-1 and J usage is TRBJ2-7, with TRBD1 matching 12 bases. The CDR3 runs to 16 residues. Trimming at V came to 0 bases and at J to 5 bases, leaving 6 bases not matched to a gene. The germline V gene encodes CDR1 SGHRS and CDR2 YFSETQ.

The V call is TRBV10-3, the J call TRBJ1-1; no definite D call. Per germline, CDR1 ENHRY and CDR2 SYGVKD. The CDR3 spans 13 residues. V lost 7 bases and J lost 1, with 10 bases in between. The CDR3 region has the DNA TGTGCCATCAACCTAGACCGGAACACTGAAGCTTTCTTT. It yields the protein CAINLDRNTEAFF.

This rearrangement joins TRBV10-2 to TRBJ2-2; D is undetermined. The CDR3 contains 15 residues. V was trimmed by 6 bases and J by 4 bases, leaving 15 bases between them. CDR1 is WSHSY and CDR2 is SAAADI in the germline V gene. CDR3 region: CASSPLEPGTGELFF. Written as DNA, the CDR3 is TGCGCCAGCAGCCCCCTAGAGCCGGGCACCGGGGAGCTGTTTTTT.

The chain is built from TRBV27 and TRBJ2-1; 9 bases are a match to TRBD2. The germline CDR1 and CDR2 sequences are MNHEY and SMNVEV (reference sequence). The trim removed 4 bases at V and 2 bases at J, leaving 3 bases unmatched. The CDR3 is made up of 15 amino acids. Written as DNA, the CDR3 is TGTGCCAGCAGTTGGTCTAGCGGGACCTACAATGAGCAGTTCTTC. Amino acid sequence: CASSWSSGTYNEQFF.

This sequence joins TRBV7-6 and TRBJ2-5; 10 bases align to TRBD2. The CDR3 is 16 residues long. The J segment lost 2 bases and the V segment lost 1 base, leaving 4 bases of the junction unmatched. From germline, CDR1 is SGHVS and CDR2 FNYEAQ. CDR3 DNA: TGTGCCAGCAGCTTAGGACCTAGCGGGGGACAAGAGACCCAGTACTTC. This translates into CASSLGPSGGQETQYF.

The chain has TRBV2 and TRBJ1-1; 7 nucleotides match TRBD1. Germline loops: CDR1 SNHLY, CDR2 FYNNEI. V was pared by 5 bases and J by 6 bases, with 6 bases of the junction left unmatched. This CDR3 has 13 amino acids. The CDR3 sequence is CASSNQGVAEAFF. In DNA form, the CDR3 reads TGTGCCAGCAGTAACCAGGGGGTAGCTGAAGCTTTCTTT. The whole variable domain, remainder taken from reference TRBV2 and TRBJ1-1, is EPEVTQTPSHQVTQMGQEVILRCVPISNHLYFYWYRQILGQKVEFLVSFYNNEISEKSEIFDDQFSVERPDGSNFTLKIRSTKLEDSAMYFCASSNQGVAEAFFGQGTRLTVV.

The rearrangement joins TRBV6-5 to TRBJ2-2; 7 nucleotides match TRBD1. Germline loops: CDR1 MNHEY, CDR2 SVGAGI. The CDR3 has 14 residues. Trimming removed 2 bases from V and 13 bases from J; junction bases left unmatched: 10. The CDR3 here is CASSYDEVQGPLFF. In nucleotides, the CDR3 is TGTGCCAGCAGTTACGACGAGGTACAGGGGCCGCTGTTTTTT.

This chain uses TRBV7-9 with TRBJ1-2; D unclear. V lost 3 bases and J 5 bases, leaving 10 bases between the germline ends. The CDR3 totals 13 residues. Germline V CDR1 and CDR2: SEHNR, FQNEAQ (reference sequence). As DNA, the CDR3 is TGTGCCAGCAGCTTCCCCCTTCCTTATGGCTACACCTTC. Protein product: CASSFPLPYGYTF.